These T cell receptor beta chains were read from a single sample in a study of CD8 T cells in Susac syndrome. Using its own MiXCR run on the immunoSEQ multiplex PCR reads, TCRdb lists one record per CDR3 protein. This table has about 94,000 distinct CDR3 sequences, roughly 94% appearing once. Specimen: CD4+ T cells from PBMCs. The receptors were sampled from a human donor with Susac syndrome. Both conserved end residues are part of each CDR3. The D gene is left open where the match is weak. Size tells how often a clone was seen (once, few, many) or the class of an expanded clone, and some rows leave it out.

TRBV6-2/TRBV6-3	TRBJ2-1	.	TRBD1	CASSYPGQGDYNEQFF	TGTGCCAGCAGTTACCCGGGACAGGGGGATTACAATGAGCAGTTCTTC
TRBV6-5	TRBJ1-2	.	TRBD1	CASSHDRDYGYTF	TGTGCCAGCAGTCACGACAGGGATTATGGCTACACCTTC
TRBV7-2	TRBJ2-7	once	TRBD2	CASSWRGLAGSYEQYF	TGTGCCAGCAGCTGGCGGGGACTAGCGGGCTCCTACGAGCAGTACTTC
TRBV7-2	TRBJ2-5	.	.	CASSLGTIGGETQYF	TGTGCCAGCAGCTTAGGGACTATTGGCGGGGAGACCCAGTACTTC
TRBV27	TRBJ2-3	.	.	CASSLFNGGLTDTQYF	TGTGCCAGCAGTTTATTTAATGGGGGGCTCACAGATACGCAGTATTTT
TRBV6-5	TRBJ2-7	once	TRBD1	CASRGGHYEQYF	TGTGCCAGCAGAGGGGGCCACTACGAGCAGTACTTC
TRBV12-3/TRBV12-4	TRBJ1-3	.	.	CASSFNRVGNTIYF	TGTGCCAGCAGTTTCAACAGGGTTGGAAACACCATATATTTT
TRBV5-1	TRBJ2-3	.	.	CASSFRLTDTQYF	TGCGCCAGCAGCTTTAGACTCACAGATACGCAGTATTTT
TRBV29-1	TRBJ2-2	.	.	CSVGGRTGELFF	TGCAGCGTCGGAGGGCGGACCGGGGAGCTGTTTTTT
TRBV5-6	TRBJ2-2	.	TRBD1	CASSSTGTGDTGELFF	TGTGCCAGCAGCTCGACCGGGACAGGGGATACCGGGGAGCTGTTTTTT
TRBV20-1	TRBJ2-7	.	.	CSAARQALSYEQYF	TGCAGTGCTGCCCGCCAGGCCCTCTCCTACGAGCAGTACTTC
TRBV4-2	TRBJ2-3	once	TRBD2	CASSQTGGFTDTQYF	TGTGCCAGCAGCCAAACGGGGGGTTTCACAGATACGCAGTATTTT
TRBV12-3/TRBV12-4	TRBJ2-2	.	TRBD1	CASSRGLGWELFF	TGTGCCAGCAGCAGGGGGCTAGGATGGGAGCTGTTTTTT
TRBV29-1	TRBJ2-2	.	TRBD1	CSVETGTGEWTGELFF	TGCAGCGTTGAAACCGGGACAGGGGAATGGACCGGGGAGCTGTTTTTT
TRBV19	TRBJ2-7	.	TRBD1	CASSPRDRDLEQYF	TGTGCCAGTAGCCCCCGGGACAGGGATTTAGAGCAGTACTTC
TRBV29-1	TRBJ2-5	.	TRBD1	CSVEGFQQGYLETQYF	TGCAGCGTTGAAGGTTTTCAACAGGGGTACTTAGAGACCCAGTACTTC
TRBV3-1	TRBJ2-5	once	.	CASSQRRARVPQETQYF	TGTGCCAGCAGCCAACGGAGGGCGCGGGTTCCCCAAGAGACCCAGTACTTC
TRBV28	TRBJ1-2	.	.	CASRTRRHYGYTF	TGTGCCAGCAGAACCAGACGGCACTATGGCTACACCTTC
TRBV28	TRBJ1-2	.	.	CASMGQRYGYTF	TGTGCCAGCATGGGTCAACGGTATGGCTACACCTTC
TRBV5-4	TRBJ1-2	.	TRBD1	CASSLGQTGQGHIGYTF	TGTGCCAGCAGCTTGGGGCAGACCGGACAGGGGCATATAGGCTACACCTTC
TRBV20-1	TRBJ2-7	.	.	CSARATDRPPYEQYF	TGCAGTGCTAGAGCAACCGACAGGCCCCCCTACGAGCAGTACTTC
TRBV6-1	TRBJ2-2	.	TRBD2	CASSVLAGGTTGELFF	TGTGCCAGCAGTGTCCTAGCGGGGGGGACCACCGGGGAGCTGTTTTTT
TRBV4-2	TRBJ2-3	.	.	CASSQETSPRTDTQYF	TGTGCCAGCAGCCAAGAGACGTCCCCACGCACAGATACGCAGTATTTT
TRBV7-9	TRBJ1-4	.	TRBD1	CASSVPGQGTKGEKLFF	TGTGCCAGCAGCGTGCCGGGACAGGGGACAAAGGGGGAAAAACTGTTTTTT
TRBV29-1	TRBJ1-1	.	.	CSVAPRVGRNTEAFF	TGCAGCGTTGCCCCCAGGGTGGGTCGGAACACTGAAGCTTTCTTT